The 25 T cell receptor beta chains presented below share a single source sample, sequenced in a study of regulatory T cells in long-lasting Graves disease. This sample's time point: newly diagnosed GD, antithyroid drugs for less than 3 months. Following extraction of RNA from PBMCs, that RNA was used to make the TCR library. CDR3-region Arm-PCR and iRepertoire HTBI primers produced the TCR beta libraries. TCRdb fed the multiplex PCR reads into MiXCR, producing one record per CDR3 protein. The table shows about 610,000 distinct CDR3 sequences, with roughly a sixth occurring only once. Separately, the same data were catalogued under a study of T cells in Graves' hyperthyroidism and ophthalmopathy.

Sequencing was performed on peripheral blood mononuclear cells (PBMCs), taken at new diagnosis, from a patient treated with antithyroid drugs. Receptor source: a man aged 18 to 30 with Graves disease.

About this clonotype: At one of its ends the junction is not consistent with the germline gene, which may arise from a read error. The chain joins TRBV29-1 to TRBJ1-4; unclear D gene. CDR1 SQVTM and CDR2 ANQGSEA come from the germline V gene. The CDR3 is 10 amino acids. Here the CDR3 reads CSVELEKLVF. The CDR3 DNA reads TGCAGCGTCGAACTTGAAAAACTGGTTTTT.

With respect to this clonotype: Because it lacks the conserved phenylalanine or tryptophan at the end, this CDR3 is likely a read error. The J gene is TRBJ2-3, the V gene TRBV6-1; TRBD2 agrees at 8 bases. After removal of 6 bases from V and 9 bases from J, the junction contained 17 bases not matched to a gene. This CDR3 spans 16 amino acids. Looked up from germline, CDR1 is MNHNS and CDR2 is SASEGT. CDR3 sequence: CASRILAASAFDTQYL. In DNA, the CDR3 is TGTGCCAGCAGGATACTAGCGGCCTCTGCATTTGACACGCAGTATCTT.

Ten or more counts support this clonotype. The DNA of the CDR3 is TGTGCCAGCAGCTTACTAAGGGACCCGAAGAAACAAGAGACCCAGTACTTC. Amino acids: CASSLLRDPKKQETQYF. The chain carries TRBV11-1 and TRBJ2-5, with D tentatively TRBD1 or TRBD2 (5 bases each). Trimming left V 2 bases short and J 2 bases short, with 18 bases between. The CDR3 runs to 17 residues. The V gene's germline CDR1 is SGHAT and CDR2 FQDESV (reference sequence).

The sample holds many counts of this clonotype. The chain couples TRBV30 to TRBJ1-5; D unclear. The CDR3 length is 14 residues. Deletions cut 4 bases from V and 0 bases from J, with 10 bases between. In germline, CDR1 is GTSNPN, CDR2 SVGIG (reference sequence). The CDR3 DNA reads TGTGCCTGGAATGACATGAATAGCAATCAGCCCCAGCATTTT. Translating gives CAWNDMNSNQPQHF.

This clonotype was seen at least ten times. The chain joins TRBV27 to TRBJ1-1, with D possibly TRBD1 on 5 matching bases. The CDR3 covers 15 residues. V was shortened by 2 bases and J by 0 bases, with 10 bases between the two germline ends. Germline V gives CDR1 MNHEY, CDR2 SMNVEV (reference sequence). The CDR3 is CASSLTTALNTEAFF. The CDR3 region has the DNA TGTGCCAGCAGTTTAACGACAGCCTTGAACACTGAAGCTTTCTTT.

This clonotype has at least ten counts. V is TRBV27 and J is TRBJ1-1, with 10 bases lining up with TRBD1. In germline, CDR1 is MNHEY, CDR2 SMNVEV (reference sequence). The CDR3 covers 16 residues. Trimming removed 6 bases from V and 5 bases from J; junction bases left unmatched: 12. For the CDR3, the DNA is TGTGCCAGCAGCCAGAGTCGGACAGGGGGTAGAACTGAAGCTTTCTTT. Translation: CASSQSRTGGRTEAFF.

This clonotype was detected only a few times. V usage is TRBV28 and J usage is TRBJ1-1; 9 nucleotides match TRBD1. Germline CDR1 is MDHEN and CDR2 is SYDVKM. Trimming cost V 10 bases and J 3 bases; bases outside gene matches: 18. There are 17 residues in the CDR3. Here the CDR3 reads CATNWGIGQGIHTEAFF. As DNA, the CDR3 is TGTGCCACTAATTGGGGCATTGGACAGGGGATTCACACTGAAGCTTTCTTT.

This clonotype was detected many times. The rearrangement links TRBV2 to TRBJ2-7; 7 nucleotides align to TRBD1. CDR3 length equals 14 residues. V shed 5 bases and J 3 bases; nucleotides not matched to a gene: 7. The V gene's germline CDR1 is SNHLY and CDR2 FYNNEI. This chain's CDR3 is CASSLQGIGYEQYF. The CDR3 nucleotides read TGTGCCAGCAGTCTACAGGGGATCGGCTACGAGCAGTACTTC.

The chain employs TRBV11-2 and TRBJ2-3; a possible D gene is TRBD1 (6 bases). This CDR3 comprises 13 residues. V was shortened by 7 bases and J by 6 bases, with 14 bases between the two germline ends. Germline V CDR1 and CDR2: SGHAT, FQNNGV. For the CDR3, the DNA is TGTGCCAGCACCATCCGGGACATCGATACGCAGTATTTT. Translated, it gives CASTIRDIDTQYF.

The V gene is TRBV5-1, the J gene TRBJ2-7; no clear D. Trimming pared 6 bases from V and 3 bases from J, leaving 10 bases between. The germline V gene has CDR1 SGHRS and CDR2 YFSETQ. The CDR3 loop spans 12 amino acids. The CDR3 sequence: CASTPVNYEQYF. As DNA, the CDR3 is TGCGCCAGCACCCCTGTGAACTACGAGCAGTACTTC.

Turning to this clonotype: No conserved phenylalanine or tryptophan ends this CDR3, so it is likely a read error. The CDR3 region is CASSFRLAGKNIQYL. DNA for the CDR3: TGTGCCAGCAGCTTCCGGCTAGCGGGTAAAAACATTCAGTACCTC. The chain has TRBV5-6 and TRBJ2-4, with 8 bases that match TRBD2. Germline V gene sequence: CDR1 SGHDT, CDR2 YYEEEE. Trimming cost V 2 bases and J 4 bases; bases outside gene matches: 5. The CDR3 loop spans 15 amino acids.

The genes are TRBV12-3 or TRBV12-4 and TRBJ2-1; 7 bases agree with TRBD2. V gave up 6 bases and J gave up 5 bases; unmatched junction bases: 13. This CDR3 is 16 amino acids long. CDR3 bases: TGTGCCAGCAGCGCGCCGGGGGGTAGCGGAAACAATGAGCAGTTCTTC. It codes for CASSAPGGSGNNEQFF.

The chain has TRBV30 and TRBJ1-2; TRBD1 is a possible D gene (5 bases). Deletions cut 3 bases from V and 4 bases from J, with 21 bases between. Germline lookup yields CDR1 GTSNPN and CDR2 SVGIG (reference sequence). The length of the CDR3 is 16 residues. CDR3 sequence (DNA): TGTGCCTGGAGCTCAGTAAGGGCAGGGAGAACCTATGGCTACACCTTC. It yields the protein CAWSSVRAGRTYGYTF.

In its sample, this clonotype was seen a few times. The chain carries TRBV4-2 and TRBJ2-3; D is unresolved. This CDR3 comprises 14 residues. Germline-derived CDR1 and CDR2 are LGHNA and YNFKEQ. V shed 0 bases and J shed 5 bases, with 9 bases lying between them. The CDR3 is CASSQDLPQDTQYF. The DNA for the CDR3 is TGTGCCAGCAGCCAAGATTTGCCGCAAGATACGCAGTATTTT.

This clonotype appeared many times. The junction departs from the called germline gene at one end, perhaps through a read error. The genes are TRBV28 and TRBJ2-7; possibly TRBD2 for D (6 bases). This CDR3 contains 17 residues. Germline CDR1 reads MDHEN; CDR2 reads SYDVKM. This CDR3 reads CASSSPLGGASSCEQYF. For the CDR3, the DNA is TGTGCCAGCAGTTCCCCCCTCGGAGGGGCCAGCTCCTGCGAGCAGTACTTC. Together with reference TRBV28 and TRBJ2-7, the CDR3 gives the full variable domain: DVKVTQSSRYLVKRTGEKVFLECVQDMDHENMFWYRQDPGLGLRLIYFSYDVKMKEKGDIPEGYSVSREKKERFSLILESASTNQTSMYLCASSSPLGGASSCEQYFGPGTRLTVT.

The rearrangement uses TRBV3-1 and TRBJ2-2; 7 bases fit TRBD1. This CDR3 has 16 residues. CDR1 and CDR2 (germline): LGHDT, YNNKEL (reference sequence). V was clipped by 1 base and J by 4 bases; unmatched bases: 6. The CDR3 DNA reads as TGTGCCAGCAGCCAAGTCACAGGGGATAGCACCGGGGAGCTGTTTTTT. Amino acid sequence: CASSQVTGDSTGELFF.

This clonotype was counted ten times or more. The chain combines TRBV6-1 with TRBJ2-7; 13 bases line up with TRBD2. The CDR3 sequence is 14 residues long. Germline CDR1 MNHNS, CDR2 SASEGT. With V trimmed by 7 bases and J by 4 bases, 4 bases remained unmatched. The CDR3 is CASTRTSGSYEQYF. The CDR3 DNA sequence: TGTGCCAGCACCCGGACTAGCGGGAGTTACGAGCAGTACTTC.

This clonotype showed up many times. The chain joins TRBV27 to TRBJ2-5, with TRBD2 matching over 8 bases. V lost 2 bases, J lost 4 bases, and 6 bases stayed unmatched. The V gene's germline CDR1 is MNHEY and CDR2 SMNVEV (reference sequence). This CDR3 has 15 residues. The chain's CDR3 is CASSLGWLAGETQYF. DNA of the CDR3: TGTGCCAGCAGTTTAGGCTGGCTAGCGGGAGAGACCCAGTACTTC.

This clonotype was recorded at least ten times. The chain links TRBV30 to TRBJ2-1, with 7 bases lining up with TRBD2. Germline assignment: CDR1 GTSNPN and CDR2 SVGIG (reference sequence). V was pared by 2 bases and J by 7 bases, with 8 bases of the junction left unmatched. The CDR3 is 14 residues long. The CDR3 loop is CAWSSGAGVNEQFF. CDR3 nucleotides: TGTGCCTGGAGTTCGGGCGCGGGAGTAAATGAGCAGTTCTTC.

This clonotype came up a few times. V is TRBV20-1 and J is TRBJ2-3, with TRBD2 identical over 11 bases. The CDR3 consists of 15 residues. Germline V lookup: CDR1 DFQATT, CDR2 SNEGSKA (reference sequence). The V segment lost 1 base and the J segment 4 bases; nucleotides outside the gene matches: 4. CDR3 nucleotide sequence: TGCAGTGCTAGAGGTCCTAGCGGGAGGTCAGATACGCAGTATTTT. This gives the protein CSARGPSGRSDTQYF.

This clonotype came up many times. The chain recombines TRBV7-9 with TRBJ2-1, with a weak D call TRBD2 (6 bases). V was clipped by 5 bases and J by 0 bases, with 20 bases between them. The CDR3 has 18 residues. Per the germline V gene, CDR1 is SEHNR and CDR2 is FQNEAQ (reference sequence). The CDR3 DNA sequence: TGTGCCAGCAGCCCCGCTTTTGGTAGCGGAGTCTCCTACAATGAGCAGTTCTTC. This sequence encodes CASSPAFGSGVSYNEQFF.

This chain joins TRBV9 and TRBJ1-3; D uncertain. The germline V gene encodes CDR1 SGDLS and CDR2 YYNGEE. This CDR3 spans 13 amino acids. V lost 3 bases and J lost 4, with 8 bases in between. CDR3: CASSGFPGNTIYF. CDR3 sequence (DNA): TGTGCCAGCAGCGGATTTCCCGGAAACACCATATATTTT.

This clonotype was found many times. This chain joins TRBV7-3 and TRBJ1-5; 7 bases line up with TRBD1. The CDR3 extends over 15 amino acids. Trimming cost V 0 bases and J 4 bases; bases outside gene matches: 3. Germline V gives CDR1 SGHTA, CDR2 FQGTGA. CDR3 DNA sequence: TGTGCCAGCAGCTTAACCGGACAGGTTAATCAGCCCCAGCATTTT. As protein: CASSLTGQVNQPQHF.

The CDR3, as DNA: TGTGCCAGTAGTATGGGGGTGGGGCAGCCCCAGCATTTT. This gives the protein CASSMGVGQPQHF. J is TRBJ1-5 and V is TRBV19, with a possible D match to TRBD1 (5 bases). This CDR3 region has 13 residues. The ends were cut back, 3 bases at V and 7 bases at J, with 10 bases in the middle. Germline V gene lookup returns CDR1 LNHDA and CDR2 SQIVND (reference sequence). Variable domain in full (rest from reference TRBV19 and TRBJ1-5): DGGITQSPKYLFRKEGQNVTLSCEQNLNHDAMYWYRQDPGQGLRLIYYSQIVNDFQKGDIAEGYSVSREKKESFPLTVTSAQKNPTAFYLCASSMGVGQPQHFGDGTRLSIL.

This clonotype was detected ten times or more. The chain uses TRBV20-1 and TRBJ2-7, with 10 bases matching TRBD2. The J segment lost 0 bases and the V segment lost 5 bases, leaving 13 bases of the junction unmatched. The CDR3 length is 17 residues. Germline CDR1 is DFQATT and CDR2 is SNEGSKA (reference sequence). CDR3 sequence (DNA): TGCAGTGCTGATTATAGCGGGAGGACTACTAGCTCCTACGAGCAGTACTTC. It encodes CSADYSGRTTSSYEQYF.